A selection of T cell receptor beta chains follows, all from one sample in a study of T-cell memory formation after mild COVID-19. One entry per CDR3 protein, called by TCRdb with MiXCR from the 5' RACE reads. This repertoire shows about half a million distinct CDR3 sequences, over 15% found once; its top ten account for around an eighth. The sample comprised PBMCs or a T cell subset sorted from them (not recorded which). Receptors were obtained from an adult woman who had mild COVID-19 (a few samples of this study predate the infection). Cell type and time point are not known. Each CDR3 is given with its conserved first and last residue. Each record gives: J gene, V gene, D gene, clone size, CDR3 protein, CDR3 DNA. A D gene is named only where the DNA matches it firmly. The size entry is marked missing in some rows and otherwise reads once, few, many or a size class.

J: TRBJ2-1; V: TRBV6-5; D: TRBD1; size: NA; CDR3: CASSWTGSGGEQFF; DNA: TGTGCCAGCAGTTGGACAGGGTCTGGGGGTGAGCAGTTCTTC
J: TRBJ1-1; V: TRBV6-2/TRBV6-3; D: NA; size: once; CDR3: CASGKTDMNTEAFF; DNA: TGTGCCAGCGGAAAGACAGACATGAACACTGAAGCTTTCTTT
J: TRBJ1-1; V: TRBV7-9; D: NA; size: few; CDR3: CASGRGMNTEAFF; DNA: TGTGCCAGCGGCCGGGGTATGAACACTGAAGCTTTCTTT
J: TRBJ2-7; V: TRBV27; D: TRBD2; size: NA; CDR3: CASSVGLAGDEQYF; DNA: TGTGCCAGCAGTGTAGGACTAGCGGGAGACGAGCAGTACTTC
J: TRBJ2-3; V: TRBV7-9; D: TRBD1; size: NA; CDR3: CASSPWGQGETDTQYF; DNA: TGTGCCAGCAGCCCGTGGGGACAGGGGGAAACAGATACGCAGTATTTT
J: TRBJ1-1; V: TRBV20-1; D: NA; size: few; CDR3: CSARDPRYETEAFF; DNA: TGCAGTGCTAGAGACCCCCGTTATGAGACTGAAGCTTTCTTT
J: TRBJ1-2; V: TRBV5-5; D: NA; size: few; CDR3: CASSFGTDYGYTF; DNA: TGTGCCAGCAGCTTCGGGACGGACTATGGCTACACCTTC
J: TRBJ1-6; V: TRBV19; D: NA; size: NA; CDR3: CASSIFDQNSPLHF; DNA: TGTGCCAGTAGTATATTTGACCAAAATTCACCCCTCCACTTT
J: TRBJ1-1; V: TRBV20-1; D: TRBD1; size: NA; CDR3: CSARGTGTGGGLNTEAFF; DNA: TGCAGTGCTAGAGGAACCGGGACAGGGGGCGGACTGAACACTGAAGCTTTCTTT
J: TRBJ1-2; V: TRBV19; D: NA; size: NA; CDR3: CASSITAGSYGYTF; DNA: TGTGCCAGTAGTATAACGGCGGGAAGCTATGGCTACACCTTC
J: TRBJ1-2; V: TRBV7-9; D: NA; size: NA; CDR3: CASSDTGYYGYTF; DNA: TGTGCCAGCAGCGATACAGGCTACTATGGCTACACCTTC
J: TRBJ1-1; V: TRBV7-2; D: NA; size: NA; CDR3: CASSSRSGNRVTEAFF; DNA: TGTGCCAGCAGCTCTCGATCAGGGAACAGGGTCACTGAAGCTTTCTTT
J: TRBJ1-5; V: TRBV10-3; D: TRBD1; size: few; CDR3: CAISGTRGQGINQPQHF; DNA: TGTGCCATCAGTGGTACTAGGGGGCAGGGGATCAATCAGCCCCAGCATTTT
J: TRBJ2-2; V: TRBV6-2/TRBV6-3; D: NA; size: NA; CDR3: CASKDHSNPGGELFF; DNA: TGTGCCAGCAAAGACCACTCCAACCCGGGGGGGGAGCTGTTTTTT
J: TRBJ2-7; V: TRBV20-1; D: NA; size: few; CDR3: CSASGGPSYEQYF; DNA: TGCAGTGCTAGCGGGGGTCCATCCTACGAGCAGTACTTC
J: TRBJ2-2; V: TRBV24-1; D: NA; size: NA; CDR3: CATSPGSNTGELFF; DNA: TGTGCCACCAGCCCAGGATCTAACACCGGGGAGCTGTTTTTT
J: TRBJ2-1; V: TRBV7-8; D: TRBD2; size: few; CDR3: CASSATGGGYNEQFF; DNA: TGTGCCAGCAGCGCGACTGGCGGGGGGTACAATGAGCAGTTCTTC
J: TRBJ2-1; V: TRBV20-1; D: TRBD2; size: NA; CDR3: CSARPYGTSGRDNEQFF; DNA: TGCAGTGCTAGACCCTACGGGACTAGCGGGAGAGACAATGAGCAGTTCTTC
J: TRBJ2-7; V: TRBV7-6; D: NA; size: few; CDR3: CASSHGVGPDFYEQYF; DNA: TGTGCCAGCAGCCATGGAGTGGGCCCCGACTTCTACGAGCAGTACTTC
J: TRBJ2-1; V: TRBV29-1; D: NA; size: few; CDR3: CSAEGRLIYNEQFF; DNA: TGCAGCGCCGAGGGTCGACTAATCTACAATGAGCAGTTCTTC
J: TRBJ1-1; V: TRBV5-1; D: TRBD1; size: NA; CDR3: CASSLGTGRPGYTEAFF; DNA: TGCGCCAGCAGCTTGGGGACAGGGCGTCCGGGGTACACTGAAGCTTTCTTT
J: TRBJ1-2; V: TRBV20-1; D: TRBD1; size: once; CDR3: CSARARQGSNYGYTF; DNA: TGCAGTGCTAGAGCCCGACAGGGATCTAACTATGGCTACACCTTC
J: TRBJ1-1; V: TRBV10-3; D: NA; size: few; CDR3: CAIRDNLNTEAFF; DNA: TGTGCCATCAGGGACAACTTGAACACTGAAGCTTTCTTT
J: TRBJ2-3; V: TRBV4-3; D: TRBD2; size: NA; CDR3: CASSQVVGPLGLAGITDTQYF; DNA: TGCGCCAGCAGCCAAGTTGTAGGACCCTTGGGACTAGCGGGAATCACAGATACGCAGTATTTT
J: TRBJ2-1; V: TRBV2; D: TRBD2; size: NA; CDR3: CASRVTSGGSDEQFF; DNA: TGTGCCAGCAGGGTCACTAGCGGGGGGTCGGATGAGCAGTTCTTC
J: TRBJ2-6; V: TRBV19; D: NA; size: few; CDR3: CASSIQGSGANVLTF; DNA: TGTGCCAGTAGTATCCAGGGCTCTGGGGCCAACGTCCTGACTTTC
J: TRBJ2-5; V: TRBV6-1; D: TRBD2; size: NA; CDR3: CASSPFERETEETQYF; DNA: TGTGCCAGCAGTCCATTTGAGCGGGAGACAGAAGAGACCCAGTACTTC
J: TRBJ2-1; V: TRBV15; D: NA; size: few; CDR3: CATRYGWAYEQFF; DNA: TGTGCCACACGCTATGGTTGGGCCTATGAGCAGTTCTTC
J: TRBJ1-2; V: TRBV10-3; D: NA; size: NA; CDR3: CAISEGAGYGYTF; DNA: TGTGCCATCAGTGAAGGGGCTGGCTATGGCTACACCTTC
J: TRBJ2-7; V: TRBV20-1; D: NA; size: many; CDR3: CSARGGPPPHEQYF; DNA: TGCAGTGCTAGAGGTGGCCCCCCACCTCACGAGCAGTACTTC